A selection of T cell receptor beta chains follows, all from one sample in a study of blood T cell repertoires in COVID-19. Sequenced by immunoSEQ multiplex PCR; TCRdb stores in-frame clones only, minus some. The sample lists hundreds of thousands of clones; around 84% were seen once. The sample consisted of peripheral blood. All receptors derive from a man aged 80 or over with acute or convalescent COVID-19. Both conserved end residues are part of each CDR3. The D gene is left open where the match is weak. Size is omitted from some rows. Given values are once, few, many or a class for expanded clones.

d_call	clone_size	v_call	j_call	cdr3_nt	cdr3_aa
TRBD2	NA	TRBV5-1	TRBJ2-1	TGCGCCAGCTCCCGGCTAGCGGGAGGTAATGAGCAGTTCTTC	CASSRLAGGNEQFF
TRBD1	NA	TRBV7-9	TRBJ1-6	TGTGCCAGCAGCCCGGGGACAGAAAACTATAATTCACCCCTCCACTTT	CASSPGTENYNSPLHF
TRBD1	NA	TRBV4-2	TRBJ1-1	TGTGCCAGCAGCCAAGAAGGACAGGCTTCTGAAGCTTTCTTT	CASSQEGQASEAFF
NA	NA	TRBV19	TRBJ2-1	TGTGCCAGTAGTATAGGAGCCTACAATGAGCAGTTCTTC	CASSIGAYNEQFF
NA	once	TRBV19	TRBJ1-1	TGTGCCAGTAGTATAGCTGGGGCTTTGAACACTGAAGCTTTCTTT	CASSIAGALNTEAFF
NA	NA	TRBV7-9	TRBJ1-3	TGTGCCAGCAGCTTAAACGACAGCCCCACCATATATTTT	CASSLNDSPTIYF
NA	NA	TRBV5-4	TRBJ2-7	TGTGCCAGCAGCTTTGACAGTACCTCCTACGAGCAGTACTTC	CASSFDSTSYEQYF
NA	NA	TRBV27	TRBJ2-3	TGTGCCAGCAGTTCCACTAGTTCGGATACGCAGTATTTT	CASSSTSSDTQYF
TRBD2	NA	TRBV5-1	TRBJ2-1	TGCGCCAGCAGCTTGGAGGTTAGCGGGAGTGGTGAGCAGTTCTTC	CASSLEVSGSGEQFF
TRBD2	once	TRBV7-2	TRBJ2-5	TGTGCCAGCAGTTCACTAGCGTTCCAAGAGACCCAGTACTTC	CASSSLAFQETQYF
NA	NA	TRBV7-2	TRBJ2-5	TGTGCCAGCAGCTTAGCTGCGGGCTCGGGCGGGATGGGGACCCAGTACTTC	CASSLAAGSGGMGTQYF
TRBD1	NA	TRBV19	TRBJ1-1	TGTGCCAGTAGTTGGGACAGGGGGGGTACTGAAGCTTTCTTT	CASSWDRGGTEAFF
NA	NA	TRBV7-2	TRBJ1-2	TGTGCCAGCAGCTTACCGAACTATGGCTACACCTTC	CASSLPNYGYTF
NA	NA	TRBV19	TRBJ1-1	TGTGCCAGTAGTATCGCCTCAGAGAACACTGAAGCTTTCTTT	CASSIASENTEAFF
TRBD2	NA	TRBV6-5	TRBJ2-3	TGTGCCAGCAGTTATGGGGGAGGGATCACAGATACGCAGTATTTT	CASSYGGGITDTQYF
NA	NA	TRBV18	TRBJ2-1	TGTGCCAGCTCACCGACTGGACAGAGAGCCAATGAGCAGTTCTTC	CASSPTGQRANEQFF
TRBD2	NA	TRBV5-1	TRBJ2-3	TGCGCCAGCAGCGAGGGGACTAGCGGAGTCACAGATACGCAGTATTTT	CASSEGTSGVTDTQYF
NA	NA	TRBV28	TRBJ1-5	TGTGCCAGCAGTTTACGGCAGGTTTATCAGCCCCAGCATTTT	CASSLRQVYQPQHF
TRBD1	NA	TRBV7-2	TRBJ1-2	TGTGCCAGCAGTGGGGGACAGGTCTATGGCTACACCTTC	CASSGGQVYGYTF
TRBD2	NA	TRBV6-2/TRBV6-3	TRBJ2-1	TGTGCCAGCAGTTACAATGCAGGGAGGGATCAGGTATACAATGAGCAGTTCTTC	CASSYNAGRDQVYNEQFF
TRBD1	NA	TRBV12-3/TRBV12-4	TRBJ1-2	TGTGCCAGCAGTCCGACAGGGCAGTATGGCTACACCTTC	CASSPTGQYGYTF
TRBD2	once	TRBV28	TRBJ2-5	TGTGCCAGCAGCGGACTAGTCCAAGAGACCCAGTACTTC	CASSGLVQETQYF
NA	NA	TRBV16	TRBJ1-6	TGTGCCAGCAGCCAAAGGAGCTCCTATAATTCACCCCTCCACTTT	CASSQRSSYNSPLHF
NA	NA	TRBV6-5	TRBJ2-1	TGTGCCAGCCGGGTGGGAGCAGTTCAGTTCTTC	CASRVGAVQFF
NA	NA	TRBV19	TRBJ1-1	TGTGCCAGTAGTATCGCGGAGAACACTGAAGCTTTCTTT	CASSIAENTEAFF
TRBD2	once	TRBV7-6	TRBJ2-5	TGTGCCAGCAGCCTTTATGCCGCCGGGACTAGCGGGAGAGGGGGAATGGAGACCCAGTACTTC	CASSLYAAGTSGRGGMETQYF
NA	NA	TRBV3-1/TRBV3-2	TRBJ1-6	TGTGCCAGCAGCCAAGGTTTCCAGGGAAATTCACCCCTCCACTTT	CASSQGFQGNSPLHF
NA	NA	TRBV12-3/TRBV12-4	TRBJ1-2	TGTGCCAGCAGAAGCGGATGGAACTATGGCTACACCTTC	CASRSGWNYGYTF
TRBD1	NA	TRBV6-6	TRBJ1-2	TGTGCCAGCATGGGAGGACAGGTCTATGGCTACACCTTC	CASMGGQVYGYTF